The rows below give T cell receptor beta chains drawn from one sample of a study of T cell responses to AZD1222 COVID-19 vaccine. TCRdb's copy holds only in-frame clones and misses some; the assay was immunoSEQ multiplex PCR. The sample yields over 75,000 clones, approximately 91% seen once. The material was peripheral blood, obtained on day 0 of AZD1222 vaccination. These receptors were collected from an adult in good health. CDR3s include the opening cysteine and the closing phenylalanine or tryptophan. A D gene is named only where the DNA matches it firmly. Expanded clones get a size class; other rows say once, few or many, or leave the size out.

D | J | V | size | DNA | CDR3
- | TRBJ1-5 | TRBV4-1 | - | TGCGCCAGCAGCCAAGACCCTGACAGTTATAGCAATCAGCCCCAGCATTTT | CASSQDPDSYSNQPQHF
- | TRBJ1-2 | TRBV14 | - | TGTGCCAGCAGCCTCTCAGGTTATGGCTACACCTTC | CASSLSGYGYTF
TRBD2 | TRBJ2-7 | TRBV4-2 | - | TGTGCCAGCAGCCAAGATCAGTCGGGGGGGAGCTCCTACGAGCAGTACTTC | CASSQDQSGGSSYEQYF
TRBD2 | TRBJ2-3 | TRBV6-4 | - | TGTGCCAGCAGCTCCGGGACTAGTTCGACAGATACGCAGTATTTT | CASSSGTSSTDTQYF
TRBD1 | TRBJ1-5 | TRBV18 | - | TGTGCCAGCTCACCCCGAGGGACAGGGGTGGGCAATCAGCCCCAGCATTTT | CASSPRGTGVGNQPQHF
- | TRBJ2-7 | TRBV27 | - | TGTGCCAGCAGTCCTTCCTCCGGGATCAGGACCTACGAGCAGTACTTC | CASSPSSGIRTYEQYF
TRBD2 | TRBJ2-7 | TRBV7-6 | - | TGTGCCAGCAGCTTGGGTCTAGGGGCGGGAGACTACGAGCAGTACTTC | CASSLGLGAGDYEQYF
- | TRBJ2-7 | TRBV6-5 | - | TGTGCCAGCAGGCCCGGGACCGGTATCTTCTACGAGCAGTACTTC | CASRPGTGIFYEQYF
TRBD2 | TRBJ2-3 | TRBV12-5 | - | TGTGCTAGTGGTTCCTTTAGCGGGACAGATACGCAGTATTTT | CASGSFSGTDTQYF
- | TRBJ2-5 | TRBV5-3 | - | TGTGCCAGAATTACGGACTGCCCCGAGTTTCAGACCCAGTACTTC | CARITDCPEFQTQYF
- | TRBJ2-1 | TRBV7-3 | once | TGTGCCAGCAGCCAAATGGGCCTAGCGAGTCGCTCCTACAATGAGCAGTTCTTC | CASSQMGLASRSYNEQFF
- | TRBJ2-2 | TRBV9 | once | TGTGCCAGCAGCGCCTTACCCGCAGGGGCCATCAACACCGGGGAGCTGTTTTTT | CASSALPAGAINTGELFF
- | TRBJ2-7 | TRBV13 | - | TGTGCCAGCAGCCAATACAGGCCCCACTACGAGCAGTACTTC | CASSQYRPHYEQYF
TRBD1 | TRBJ1-5 | TRBV19 | - | TGTGCCAGTAGTAAACAGGGGTCGAATCAGCCCCAGCATTTT | CASSKQGSNQPQHF
TRBD1 | TRBJ1-1 | TRBV28 | - | TGTGCCAGCAGACGATGGACAGGGGGCGGTTCGTCAATGAACACTGAAGCTTTCTTT | CASRRWTGGGSSMNTEAFF
- | TRBJ1-2 | TRBV5-6 | - | TGTGCCAGCAGCGGGACTAACTATGGCTACACCTTC | CASSGTNYGYTF